A single sample is the source of the 26 T cell receptor beta chains below, sequenced in a study of cytomegalovirus exposure and HLA in healthy donors. PCR amplification relied on 60 Vbeta primers (plus 13 Jbeta primers). The data were produced by immunoSEQ multiplex PCR, yet TCRdb's version contains in-frame clones alone and is incomplete. The sample lists about 94,000 clones, 75% to 85% occurring once. Specimen: PBMCs. All receptors come from a woman aged 40 to 50 in good health and CMV-seronegative.

V usage is TRBV9 and J usage is TRBJ2-4, with D possibly TRBD2 on 7 matching bases. The V end was cut by 4 bases, the J end by 7 bases, with 18 bases between. CDR1 SGDLS and CDR2 YYNGEE come from the germline V gene. The CDR3 totals 15 residues. This CDR3 reads CASSPLGGAGNIQYF. The CDR3 DNA is TGTGCCAGCAGCCCCCTGGGGGGGGCCGGGAACATTCAGTACTTC. The whole variable domain, filled in from reference TRBV9 and TRBJ2-4, reads DSGVTQTPKHLITATGQRVTLRCSPRSGDLSVYWYQQSLDQGLQFLIQYYNGEERAKGNILERFSAQQFPDLHSELNLSSLELGDSALYFCASSPLGGAGNIQYFGAGTRLSVL.

The rearrangement links TRBV7-2 to TRBJ1-2; 8 bases map to TRBD1. The CDR3 runs to 15 residues. Germline V gene sequence: CDR1 SGHTA, CDR2 FQGNSA. V was pared by 2 bases and J by 6 bases, with 8 bases of the junction left unmatched. Written as DNA, the CDR3 is TGTGCCAGCAGCTTATCGGCGGACAGGGTAAATGGCTACACCTTC. Protein sequence: CASSLSADRVNGYTF.

The rearrangement links TRBV7-2 to TRBJ1-5; no definite D call. This CDR3 spans 13 amino acids. Germline V lookup: CDR1 SGHTA, CDR2 FQGNSA. Between the trimmed V and J ends, which lost 10 bases and 2 bases, there was a span of 12 bases. CDR3 sequence (DNA): TGTGCCACCGCCGCGGGCCGCAATCAGCCCCAGCATTTT. It translates to CATAAGRNQPQHF.

The V call is TRBV28, the J call TRBJ1-6, with D possibly TRBD1 on 6 matching bases. Looked up from germline, CDR1 is MDHEN and CDR2 is SYDVKM. Trimming took 2 bases from V and 2 from J, leaving 13 bases between them. This CDR3 is 17 amino acids long. CDR3 sequence (DNA): TGTGCCAGCAGTTTAATGGCAGGGGTCCCCTATAATTCACCCCTCCACTTT. Amino acid sequence: CASSLMAGVPYNSPLHF.

The CDR3 coding sequence is TGTGCCAGCAGCGTAGCACAGGCCGACTATGGCTACACCTTC. Protein product: CASSVAQADYGYTF. The V and J genes are TRBV9 and TRBJ1-2, with a tentative D call TRBD1 (5 bases). Germline V CDR1 and CDR2: SGDLS, YYNGEE. V dropped 0 bases and J dropped 3 bases, with 9 bases sitting between them. The CDR3 is 14 residues long.

This rearrangement joins TRBV23-1 to TRBJ2-7; 8 bases align to TRBD1. TRBV23-1 is treated as an ORF (open reading frame) with a function not yet certain. The CDR3 is 18 residues long. V was pared by 0 bases and J by 1 base, with 11 bases of the junction left unmatched. CDR3 sequence: CASSQSPKGTGWSYEQYF. The DNA for the CDR3 is TGCGCCAGCAGTCAATCACCTAAGGGGACAGGTTGGTCCTACGAGCAGTACTTC.

This clone is deemed medium-sized (0.01 to 0.1%). J is TRBJ2-7 and V is TRBV7-2; TRBD1 matches at 9 bases. This CDR3 region has 13 residues. V shed 5 bases, J shed 5 bases, and the junction held 4 bases outside the gene matches. CDR1 is SGHTA and CDR2 is FQGNSA in the germline V gene. In DNA form, the CDR3 reads TGTGCCAGCAGCACACAGGGGGCGGACGAGCAGTACTTC. It is translated as CASSTQGADEQYF.

This clone showed up just once. The chain couples TRBV6-5 to TRBJ2-1; 10 bases are shared with TRBD2. There are 16 residues in the CDR3. Germline V gene lookup returns CDR1 MNHEY and CDR2 SVGAGI. The ends lost 0 bases at V and 8 bases at J; junction bases unmatched: 7. CDR3 sequence: CASSYSLSSGGHEQFF. The CDR3 coding sequence is TGTGCCAGCAGTTACTCGTTGTCTAGCGGGGGCCATGAGCAGTTCTTC.

Turning to this clone: Other DNA sequences from this sample encode an identical CDR3 as well. The chain combines TRBV6-5 with TRBJ1-5; TRBD1 is a possible D gene (6 bases). CDR3 length: 15 amino acids. V lost 0 bases, J lost 4 bases, and 10 bases lay in between. Germline V gene data show CDR1 as MNHEY and CDR2 as SVGAGI. The CDR3 DNA is TGTGCCAGCAGTTACTCGGGGGCAGGGAATCAGCCCCAGCATTTT. It specifies CASSYSGAGNQPQHF.

The chain is built from TRBV9 and TRBJ2-1; 9 nucleotides agree with TRBD1. In germline, CDR1 is SGDLS, CDR2 YYNGEE. The CDR3 runs 15 residues. The trim removed 4 bases at V and 8 bases at J, leaving 10 bases unmatched. DNA for the CDR3: TGTGCCAGCAGCAGGACCGGGACAGGGTTAGATGAGCAGTTCTTC. It encodes CASSRTGTGLDEQFF. The full variable domain, with the rest looked up from reference TRBV9 and TRBJ2-1, is DSGVTQTPKHLITATGQRVTLRCSPRSGDLSVYWYQQSLDQGLQFLIQYYNGEERAKGNILERFSAQQFPDLHSELNLSSLELGDSALYFCASSRTGTGLDEQFFGPGTRLTVL.

This chain links TRBV28 with TRBJ1-1; 9 bases agree with TRBD1. Germline CDR1 is MDHEN and CDR2 is SYDVKM. The CDR3 consists of 14 residues. The junction had 6 bases not matched to a gene; V was cut back by 7 bases and J by 3 bases. The CDR3, as DNA: TGTGCCAGCATCGAATACAGGGGGCACACTGAAGCTTTCTTT. Translated: CASIEYRGHTEAFF.

This chain connects TRBV11-2 to TRBJ1-1; 9 nucleotides line up with TRBD1. V lost 2 bases to trimming and J lost 4 bases; unmatched junction nucleotides: 5. Per germline, CDR1 SGHAT and CDR2 FQNNGV. The CDR3 sequence is 15 residues long. Here the CDR3 DNA reads TGTGCCAGCAGCTTAATCGACAGGGGGGTCACTGAAGCTTTCTTT. This translates into CASSLIDRGVTEAFF. Complete variable domain (other parts from reference TRBV11-2 and TRBJ1-1): EAGVAQSPRYKIIEKRQSVAFWCNPISGHATLYWYQQILGQGPKLLIQFQNNGVVDDSQLPKDRFSAERLKGVDSTLKIQPAKLEDSAVYLCASSLIDRGVTEAFFGQGTRLTVV.

The CDR3 is CASRAGLAGGETQYF. CDR3 nucleotide sequence: TGTGCCAGCAGAGCAGGACTAGCGGGGGGGGAGACCCAGTACTTC. The genes are TRBV2 and TRBJ2-5, with 15 bases fitting TRBD2. CDR1 SNHLY and CDR2 FYNNEI come from the germline V gene. The trim removed 6 bases at V and 5 bases at J, leaving 4 bases unmatched. The length of the CDR3 is 15 residues.

V and J are TRBV5-1 and TRBJ2-5; weak D call: TRBD1 (5 bases). The CDR3 length is 13 residues. The V end lost 4 bases, the J end lost 5 bases, and 12 bases lay between the germline ends. Looked up from germline, CDR1 is SGHRS and CDR2 is YFSETQ. In DNA form, the CDR3 reads TGCGCCAGCAGCCCCAGGGTTGGCGAGACCCAGTACTTC. Translated, it gives CASSPRVGETQYF. Variable domain in full (rest from reference TRBV5-1 and TRBJ2-5): KAGVTQTPRYLIKTRGQQVTLSCSPISGHRSVSWYQQTPGQGLQFLFEYFSETQRNKGNFPGRFSGRQFSNSRSEMNVSTLELGDSALYLCASSPRVGETQYFGPGTRLLVL.

The V call is TRBV19, the J call TRBJ2-3, with 7 bases matching TRBD2. With 1 base clipped from V and 4 bases from J, the junction kept 5 bases outside the gene matches. CDR1 is LNHDA, CDR2 SQIVND, per germline (reference sequence). The CDR3 extends over 15 amino acids. CDR3 amino acids: CASSIGGLEADTQYF. In DNA, the CDR3 is TGTGCCAGTAGTATAGGAGGACTAGAAGCAGATACGCAGTATTTT.

The chain is built from TRBV5-6 and TRBJ2-3; 10 bases are a match to TRBD2. This CDR3 spans 17 amino acids. Losses at the gene ends were 2 bases for V and 0 bases for J; bases not matched to a gene: 6. The germline V gene has CDR1 SGHDT and CDR2 YYEEEE. This chain's CDR3 is CASSFLAGVKSTDTQYF. CDR3 coding DNA: TGTGCCAGCAGCTTTCTAGCGGGGGTTAAGAGCACAGATACGCAGTATTTT.

This rearrangement joins TRBV5-6 to TRBJ2-5, with D possibly being TRBD2 (6 bases). There are 15 residues in the CDR3. Trimming removed 0 bases at V and 0 bases at J, with 9 bases between. Per the germline V gene, CDR1 is SGHDT and CDR2 is YYEEEE. The CDR3 DNA follows: TGTGCCAGCAGCTTGGTCGGGGACTACCAAGAGACCCAGTACTTC. Amino acid sequence: CASSLVGDYQETQYF.

The table lists this clone with a count of one. The chain combines TRBV10-2 with TRBJ1-1; D gene unclear. The CDR3 covers 15 residues. V gave up 2 bases and J gave up 1 base, with 11 bases separating them. Germline assignment: CDR1 WSHSY and CDR2 SAAADI. The CDR3 is CASSEGSIGNTEAFF. In DNA form, the CDR3 reads TGCGCCAGCAGTGAGGGGAGTATCGGGAACACTGAAGCTTTCTTT.

CDR3 sequence (DNA): TGTGCCAGCAGAAAGGGAGGCTCACCCCTCCACTTT. The encoded protein is CASRKGGSPLHF. V gene TRBV25-1 combines with J gene TRBJ1-6; no clear D. Looked up from germline, CDR1 is MGHDK and CDR2 is SYGVNS. Trimming cost V 6 bases and J 10 bases, with 10 bases left between them. The length of the CDR3 is 12 residues.

In its sample, this clone was seen once. The chain combines TRBV5-6 with TRBJ1-1, with D possibly being TRBD1 (5 bases). This CDR3 region has 13 residues. The germline V gene encodes CDR1 SGHDT and CDR2 YYEEEE. The germline V and J ends were trimmed by 4 bases and 4 bases, with 11 bases remaining between them. CDR3 DNA: TGTGCCAGCAGCGGCAGGGTAGGCACTGAAGCTTTCTTT. Translation gives CASSGRVGTEAFF.

The genes are TRBV18 and TRBJ1-1; 8 nucleotides agree with TRBD1. J gave up 5 bases and V 3 bases, and 5 bases lay outside the gene matches. CDR3 size: 14 residues. CDR1 is KGHSH, CDR2 LQKENI, per germline. The CDR3, as DNA: TGTGCCAGCTCACCTCCGACAGGGGAGACTGAAGCTTTCTTT. It translates to CASSPPTGETEAFF.

This rearrangement joins TRBV14 to TRBJ2-1, with D possibly matching TRBD2 (7 bases). The V gene lost 0 bases and the J gene lost 2 bases, with 17 bases spanning the gap. Germline assignment: CDR1 SGHDN and CDR2 FVKESK. The CDR3 is made up of 18 amino acids. The DNA of the CDR3 is TGTGCCAGCAGCCAAGACTTCCCGGGGGGCAGCCCCTACAATGAGCAGTTCTTC. It translates to CASSQDFPGGSPYNEQFF.

V gene TRBV6-1 combines with J gene TRBJ1-4, with TRBD1 matching over 7 bases. The V gene's germline CDR1 is MNHNS and CDR2 SASEGT. The V gene end was trimmed by 11 bases and the J gene end by 5 bases; junction bases not matched to a gene: 8. The CDR3 is 13 residues long. The DNA for the CDR3 is TGTGCCGGAGGGACAGTCCTCAATGAAAAACTGTTTTTT. Translation gives CAGGTVLNEKLFF.

The chain links TRBV27 to TRBJ2-2; 11 bases line up with TRBD2. Germline lookup yields CDR1 MNHEY and CDR2 SMNVEV (reference sequence). Germline trimming cut 7 bases from V and 4 bases from J; bases unmatched to any gene: 8. This CDR3 is built from 16 residues. The CDR3 DNA sequence: TGTGCCAGCAATCGGATGACTAGCGGGGCCACCGGGGAGCTGTTTTTT. Protein sequence: CASNRMTSGATGELFF.

This clone was counted ten times or more. The rearrangement links TRBV19 to TRBJ1-1; 8 positions match TRBD1. From germline, CDR1 is LNHDA and CDR2 SQIVND (reference sequence). The CDR3 has 16 residues. Trimming took 5 bases from V and 0 from J; bases not matched to a gene: 8. The CDR3: CASSPPGQVMNTEAFF. Here the CDR3 DNA reads TGTGCCAGTAGTCCGCCGGGACAGGTAATGAACACTGAAGCTTTCTTT. Supplemented by reference TRBV19 and TRBJ1-1, the full variable domain reads DGGITQSPKYLFRKEGQNVTLSCEQNLNHDAMYWYRQDPGQGLRLIYYSQIVNDFQKGDIAEGYSVSREKKESFPLTVTSAQKNPTAFYLCASSPPGQVMNTEAFFGQGTRLTVV.

The rearrangement links TRBV9 to TRBJ2-5; D is uncertain. CDR1 and CDR2 from the germline V gene are SGDLS and YYNGEE. V was pared by 1 base and J by 4 bases, with 8 bases between. The CDR3 consists of 13 residues. CDR3 coding DNA: TGTGCCAGCAGCGTAAGACTGGGAGAGACCCAGTACTTC. It codes for CASSVRLGETQYF. Together with reference TRBV9 and TRBJ2-5, the CDR3 gives the full variable domain: DSGVTQTPKHLITATGQRVTLRCSPRSGDLSVYWYQQSLDQGLQFLIQYYNGEERAKGNILERFSAQQFPDLHSELNLSSLELGDSALYFCASSVRLGETQYFGPGTRLLVL.